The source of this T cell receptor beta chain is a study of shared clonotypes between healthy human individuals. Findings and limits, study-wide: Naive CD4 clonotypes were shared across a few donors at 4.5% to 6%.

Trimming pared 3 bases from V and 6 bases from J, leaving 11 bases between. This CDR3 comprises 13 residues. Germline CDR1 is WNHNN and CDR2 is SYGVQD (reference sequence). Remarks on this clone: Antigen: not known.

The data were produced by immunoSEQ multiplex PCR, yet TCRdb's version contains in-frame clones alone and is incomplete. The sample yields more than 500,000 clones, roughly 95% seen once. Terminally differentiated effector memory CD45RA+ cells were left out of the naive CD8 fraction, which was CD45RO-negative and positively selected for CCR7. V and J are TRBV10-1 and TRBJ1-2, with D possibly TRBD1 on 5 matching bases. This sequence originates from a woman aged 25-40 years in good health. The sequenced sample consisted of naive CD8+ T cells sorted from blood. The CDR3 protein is CASSDAAGNGYTF. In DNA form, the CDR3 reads TGCGCCAGCAGTGACGCGGCAGGGAATGGCTACACCTTC.